This is a list of T cell receptor beta chains from one sample in a study of T cell changes during pregnancy in multiple sclerosis. Profiling relied on immunoSEQ multiplex PCR, and the TCRdb table lists in-frame clones only, not all of them. The repertoire holds more than 90,000 clones, with approximately 90% as singletons. The material was peripheral blood, obtained in the third trimester of pregnancy. These receptor sequences come from a female donor with multiple sclerosis, enrolled in a pregnancy study. CDR3s include the opening cysteine and the closing phenylalanine or tryptophan. The D gene is left open where the match is weak. Clone size, where shown, is once, few, many, or a class for clones that have expanded.

v_gene,j_gene,abundance,d_gene,CDR3aa,CDR3nt
TRBV7-6,TRBJ1-5,NA,TRBD1,CASSPRTGGVNQPQHF,TGTGCCAGCAGCCCCCGGACAGGAGGGGTCAATCAGCCCCAGCATTTT
TRBV18,TRBJ2-4,NA,NA,CASSPPGGGAVIQYF,TGTGCCAGCTCACCACCTGGAGGGGGGGCGGTCATTCAGTACTTC
TRBV27,TRBJ1-1,NA,NA,CASNRGGSNTEAFF,TGTGCCAGCAATCGGGGGGGCTCGAACACTGAAGCTTTCTTT
TRBV2,TRBJ1-1,NA,NA,CAIDRPESNTEAFF,TGTGCCATAGACAGGCCCGAATCGAACACTGAAGCTTTCTTT
TRBV5-4,TRBJ2-3,NA,NA,CASSLDPGSSVLDTQYF,TGTGCCAGCAGCTTGGATCCGGGGAGTTCTGTATTGGATACGCAGTATTTT
TRBV29-1,TRBJ2-7,NA,NA,CSVGRAYEQYF,TGCAGCGTCGGCAGGGCCTACGAGCAGTACTTC
TRBV18,TRBJ2-7,NA,NA,CASSPLGGDEQYF,TGTGCCAGCTCACCTCTCGGGGGTGACGAGCAGTACTTC
TRBV11-2,TRBJ2-3,NA,TRBD2,CASSPGLAVSTDTQYF,TGTGCCAGCAGCCCCGGACTAGCGGTTAGCACAGATACGCAGTATTTT
TRBV30,TRBJ1-5,NA,TRBD1,CAWSLKSGTVSNQPQHF,TGTGCCTGGAGCTTGAAGTCTGGGACAGTTAGCAATCAGCCCCAGCATTTT
TRBV9,TRBJ1-2,NA,NA,CASSVTNNYGYTF,TGTGCCAGCAGCGTAACAAATAACTATGGCTACACCTTC
TRBV19,TRBJ2-5,NA,TRBD2,CASSIAGGQETQYF,TGTGCCAGTAGTATTGCGGGGGGCCAAGAGACCCAGTACTTC
TRBV7-7,TRBJ1-1,NA,TRBD1,CASSLALGKGGWNTEAFF,TGTGCCAGCAGCTTAGCCCTCGGGAAAGGGGGCTGGAACACTGAAGCTTTCTTT
TRBV4-1,TRBJ2-7,NA,TRBD1,CASSQDWTGAAEQYF,TGCGCCAGCAGCCAAGATTGGACAGGGGCTGCCGAGCAGTACTTC
TRBV5-1,TRBJ1-2,NA,TRBD1,CASSLAGDRGNGYTF,TGCGCCAGCAGCTTGGCCGGGGACAGGGGCAATGGCTACACCTTC
TRBV7-5,TRBJ1-1,NA,NA,CVRSLATGPPPNTEAFF,TGTGTCAGAAGCTTAGCGACAGGTCCTCCCCCGAACACTGAAGCTTTCTTT
TRBV19,TRBJ2-3,NA,TRBD2,CATSGLAGTDTQYF,TGTGCCACTTCAGGACTAGCGGGAACAGATACGCAGTATTTT
TRBV19,TRBJ2-3,NA,NA,CASSMVASLSTDTQYF,TGTGCCAGTAGTATGGTGGCTAGCCTAAGCACAGATACGCAGTATTTT
TRBV7-9,TRBJ2-7,once,NA,CASSLQGGGEQYF,TGTGCCAGCAGCCTCCAGGGGGGAGGCGAGCAGTACTTC
TRBV5-1,TRBJ1-1,NA,NA,CASSLVAVSEAFF,TGCGCCAGCAGCTTGGTGGCAGTCTCTGAAGCTTTCTTT
TRBV6-5,TRBJ1-1,NA,NA,CASSYSRDTEAFF,TGTGCCAGCAGTTACTCGCGGGACACTGAAGCTTTCTTT
TRBV11-3,TRBJ2-3,NA,TRBD1,CASSPDRGWEAPTDTQYF,TGTGCCAGCAGCCCGGACAGGGGGTGGGAGGCCCCCACAGATACGCAGTATTTT
TRBV4-1,TRBJ2-2,NA,NA,CASSQGASYGELFF,TGCGCCAGCAGCCAAGGAGCAAGCTACGGGGAGCTGTTTTTT